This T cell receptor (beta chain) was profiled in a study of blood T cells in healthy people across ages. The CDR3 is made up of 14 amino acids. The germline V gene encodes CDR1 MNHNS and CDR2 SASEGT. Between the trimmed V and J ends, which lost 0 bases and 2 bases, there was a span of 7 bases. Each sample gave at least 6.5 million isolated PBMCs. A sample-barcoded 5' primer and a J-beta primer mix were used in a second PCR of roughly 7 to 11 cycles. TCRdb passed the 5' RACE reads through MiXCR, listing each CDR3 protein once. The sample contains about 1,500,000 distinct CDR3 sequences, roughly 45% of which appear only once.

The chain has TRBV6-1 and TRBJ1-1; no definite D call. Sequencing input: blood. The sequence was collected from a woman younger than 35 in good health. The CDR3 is CASSEAGTNTEAFF. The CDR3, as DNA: TGTGCCAGCAGTGAAGCGGGAACTAACACTGAAGCTTTCTTT.